These 6 T cell receptor beta chains were all obtained from the same sample, sequenced in a study of cytomegalovirus exposure and HLA in healthy donors. Primers: 60 Vbeta forward and 13 Jbeta reverse. Generated by immunoSEQ multiplex PCR, the TCRdb table keeps only in-frame clones and is missing some. The sample lists under 300,000 clones, roughly four fifths occurring once. Input material: PBMCs. These receptors were taken from a woman aged 40 to 50 in good health and CMV-seropositive.

The V call is TRBV5-5, the J call TRBJ2-7; 7 positions match TRBD2. CDR3 size: 13 residues. Germline V CDR1 and CDR2: SGHKS, YYEKEE (reference sequence). The trim removed 3 bases at V and 2 bases at J, leaving 2 bases unmatched. The CDR3 reads CASSSAGAYEQYF. The CDR3 region has the DNA TGTGCCAGCAGCTCCGCGGGGGCCTACGAGCAGTACTTC. Full variable domain (rest looked up from reference TRBV5-5 and TRBJ2-7): DAGVTQSPTHLIKTRGQQVTLRCSPISGHKSVSWYQQVLGQGPQFIFQYYEKEERGRGNFPDRFSARQFPNYSSELNVNALLLGDSALYLCASSSAGAYEQYFGPGTRLTVT.

This rearrangement joins TRBV10-3 to TRBJ2-5, with D possibly being TRBD2 (5 bases). Germline CDR1 reads ENHRY; CDR2 reads SYGVKD. Between the trimmed V and J ends, which lost 11 bases and 4 bases, there was a span of 20 bases. This CDR3 has 14 amino acids. The CDR3 loop reads CAAKGPTMGETQYF. For the CDR3, the DNA is TGTGCCGCCAAAGGGCCGACTATGGGAGAGACCCAGTACTTC.

The chain links TRBV27 to TRBJ2-7, with no clear D. Trimming took off 5 bases at V and 3 bases at J, with 5 bases between the two ends. CDR3 size: 11 residues. Germline V gene data show CDR1 as MNHEY and CDR2 as SMNVEV (reference sequence). The CDR3 is CASSPFYEQYF. The DNA for the CDR3 is TGTGCCAGCAGTCCCTTCTACGAGCAGTACTTC.

The table lists this clone with a few counts. The chain couples TRBV2 to TRBJ1-2, with D perhaps matching TRBD1 (6 bases). Per the germline V gene, CDR1 is SNHLY and CDR2 is FYNNEI. The germline V and J ends were trimmed by 4 bases and 4 bases, with 13 bases remaining between them. The CDR3 runs to 14 residues. CDR3 bases: TGTGCCAGCAGTGGGGACACCGTTGGCTATGGCTACACCTTC. Its protein is CASSGDTVGYGYTF.

The rearrangement uses TRBV27 and TRBJ2-5; 7 bases fit TRBD1. There are 17 residues in the CDR3. CDR1 MNHEY and CDR2 SMNVEV come from the germline V gene (reference sequence). Trimming at V came to 10 bases and at J to 5 bases, leaving 22 bases not matched to a gene. The CDR3 here is CATFGQDGKDPTETQYF. Here the CDR3 DNA reads TGTGCCACTTTCGGACAGGATGGGAAAGATCCAACCGAGACCCAGTACTTC.

V gene TRBV11-3 combines with J gene TRBJ2-7, with a tentative D call TRBD2 (6 bases). The CDR3 loop spans 13 amino acids. Between the trimmed V and J ends, which lost 5 bases and 7 bases, there was a span of 15 bases. Looked up from germline, CDR1 is SGHNT and CDR2 is YENEEA. The DNA for the CDR3 is TGTGCCAGCAGCATACTAGCAGGGAGGGAGCAGTACTTC. This sequence encodes CASSILAGREQYF.